The 9 T cell receptor beta chains below all came from one sample that was sequenced in a study of T cells in Graves' hyperthyroidism and ophthalmopathy. It was RNA transcripts that yielded the amplified TCR beta CDR3 regions. An initial round of RT-PCR targeting the TCR CDR3 relied on the HTBI primer set. TCRdb fed the multiplex PCR reads into MiXCR, producing one record per CDR3 protein. There are roughly 45,000 distinct CDR3 sequences in the sample; roughly 49% occur only once, and 32% lies in the top ten. Material: peripheral blood or thyroid tissue (not recorded which). Receptors were obtained from a woman aged 45-65 years with Graves' hyperthyroidism.

The chain uses TRBV13 and TRBJ1-2; 10 bases fit TRBD1. This CDR3 spans 17 amino acids. V was clipped by 2 bases and J by 5 bases; unmatched bases: 11. Germline V gene lookup returns CDR1 PRHDT and CDR2 FYEKMQ (reference sequence). The CDR3 nucleotides read TGTGCCAGCAGCTTACCCGGACAGGGGGACCTCCTATATGGCTACACCTTC. Protein: CASSLPGQGDLLYGYTF.

At least ten counts were recorded for this clonotype. The chain uses TRBV4-1 and TRBJ1-4, with a possible D match to TRBD1 (6 bases). Trimming stripped 5 bases from V and 5 bases from J, with 9 bases between. From germline, CDR1 is MGHRA and CDR2 YSYEKL. CDR3 length: 13 residues. In DNA form, the CDR3 reads TGCGCCAGCAGCTTTGGACAGAATGAAAAACTGTTTTTT. Protein sequence: CASSFGQNEKLFF.

A note on this clonotype: The junction does not match germline at one end; this may be a read error. The chain carries TRBV10-3 and TRBJ2-7; 9 nucleotides match TRBD1. The CDR3 has 14 residues. Per germline, CDR1 ENHRY and CDR2 SYGVKD. This CDR3 is CAIGDSDRGYEQYF. Here the CDR3 DNA reads TGTGCCATCGGTGATTCGGACAGGGGATACGAGCAGTACTTC.

J is TRBJ2-5 and V is TRBV20-1, with 10 bases fitting TRBD1. The CDR3 loop spans 16 amino acids. CDR1 and CDR2 from the germline V gene are DFQATT and SNEGSKA (reference sequence). With 2 bases clipped from V and 5 bases from J, the junction kept 11 bases outside the gene matches. The CDR3 nucleotides read TGCAGTGCTAGATCGACAGGGGGCATGGAATCGGAGACCCAGTACTTC. It translates to CSARSTGGMESETQYF.

J is TRBJ2-7 and V is TRBV7-3; 11 bases line up with TRBD2. The CDR3 totals 13 residues. CDR1 is SGHTA, CDR2 FQGTGA, per germline. V was clipped by 5 bases and J by 7 bases; unmatched bases: 4. The CDR3 sequence is CASSPLAGEEQYF. The CDR3 DNA sequence: TGTGCCAGCAGCCCACTAGCGGGAGAAGAGCAGTACTTC.

This clonotype was observed many times. This chain uses TRBV24-1 with TRBJ2-2; D may match TRBD1 or TRBD2 (6 bases each). The germline V gene has CDR1 KGHDR and CDR2 SFDVKD. V lost 8 bases and J 7 bases, leaving 16 bases between the germline ends. CDR3 size: 14 residues. The CDR3 DNA sequence: TGTGCCACCACCGAGGGGGGAAGTGGCGGGGAGCTGTTTTTT. Amino acids: CATTEGGSGGELFF.

The chain joins TRBV7-2 to TRBJ2-3; 15 bases are shared with TRBD2. Trimming took 0 bases from V and 9 from J; bases not matched to a gene: 1. The V gene's germline CDR1 is SGHTA and CDR2 FQGNSA. CDR3 length equals 15 residues. The DNA of the CDR3 is TGTGCCAGCAGCTTAGCGGGGACTAGCGGGAGGACGCAGTATTTT. This codes for CASSLAGTSGRTQYF. Full variable domain (outside the CDR3, taken from reference TRBV7-2 and TRBJ2-3): GAGVSQSPSNKVTEKGKDVELRCDPISGHTALYWYRQSLGQGLEFLIYFQGNSAPDKSGLPSDRFSAERTGGSVSTLTIQRTQQEDSAVYLCASSLAGTSGRTQYFGPGTRLTVL.

This clonotype came up many times. The CDR3 sequence: CASSTGTLESYGYTF. DNA of the CDR3: TGTGCCAGCAGTACCGGGACCCTCGAATCCTATGGCTACACCTTC. J is TRBJ1-2 and V is TRBV28; possibly TRBD1 for D (5 bases). This CDR3 region has 15 residues. CDR1 is MDHEN and CDR2 is SYDVKM in the germline V gene. The ends were cut back, 5 bases at V and 4 bases at J, with 17 bases in the middle.

This clonotype is medium-sized by share. The chain carries TRBV7-2 and TRBJ1-5; D gene uncertain. V was clipped by 2 bases and J by 2 bases, with 10 bases between them. Per germline, CDR1 SGHTA and CDR2 FQGNSA. CDR3 length: 15 amino acids. The CDR3 bases are TGTGCCAGCAGCTTAATGGCGGTACGCAATCAGCCCCAGCATTTT. The encoded protein is CASSLMAVRNQPQHF.